Below are 19 T cell receptor beta chains sequenced from a single sample in a study of neurological immune-mediated disorders. TCRdb passed the 5' RACE reads through MiXCR, listing each CDR3 protein once. The sample yields approximately 90,000 distinct CDR3 sequences, 3.5% to 4% seen once. The specimen sequenced was PBMCs. The receptors here all came from a woman between 18 and 29 years old with multiple sclerosis.

The chain joins TRBV20-1 to TRBJ1-5; 8 nucleotides line up with TRBD1. The germline gives CDR1 DFQATT, CDR2 SNEGSKA (reference sequence). This CDR3 spans 14 amino acids. Trimming cost V 5 bases and J 5 bases; bases outside gene matches: 8. CDR3 nucleotide sequence: TGCAGTGCTTGGACAGGGTCATCTTATCAGCCCCAGCATTTT. It specifies CSAWTGSSYQPQHF.

This clonotype has ten or more counts. The CDR3 protein is CASSLERGTYNEQFF. CDR3 nucleotides: TGTGCCAGCAGCTTAGAGCGGGGGACCTACAATGAGCAGTTCTTC. The chain recombines TRBV13 with TRBJ2-1, with 8 bases that match TRBD2. Germline V lookup: CDR1 PRHDT, CDR2 FYEKMQ (reference sequence). CDR3 length: 15 amino acids. Germline trimming cut 1 base from V and 2 bases from J; bases unmatched to any gene: 1. The full variable domain, completed using reference TRBV13 and TRBJ2-1, is AAGVIQSPRHLIKEKRETATLKCYPIPRHDTVYWYQQGPGQDPQFLISFYEKMQSDKGSIPDRFSAQQFSDYHSELNMSSLELGDSALYFCASSLERGTYNEQFFGPGTRLTVL.

This clonotype was observed many times. The chain joins TRBV7-8 to TRBJ2-2; D unresolved. This CDR3 is built from 13 residues. Germline CDR1 reads SGHVS; CDR2 reads FQNEAQ. The V end was cut by 5 bases, the J end by 6 bases, with 10 bases between. The CDR3 sequence: CASSAVQSGELFF. CDR3 DNA: TGTGCCAGCAGCGCAGTCCAGTCCGGGGAGCTGTTTTTT. Using reference TRBV7-8 and TRBJ2-2 for the parts outside the CDR3, the full variable domain is GAGVSQSPRYKVAKRGQDVALRCDPISGHVSLFWYQQALGQGPEFLTYFQNEAQLDKSGLPSDRFFAERPEGSVSTLKIQRTQQEDSAVYLCASSAVQSGELFFGEGSRLTVL.

This clonotype has a count of ten or more. The V gene is TRBV5-1, the J gene TRBJ2-1; TRBD1 matches 9 bases. V gave up 4 bases and J gave up 10 bases; unmatched junction bases: 15. Per the germline V gene, CDR1 is SGHRS and CDR2 is YFSETQ. The CDR3 extends over 16 amino acids. As DNA, the CDR3 is TGCGCCAGCAGCCCCCGAGACAGGGGGTCCGTGGAAGAGCAGTTCTTC. Translating gives CASSPRDRGSVEEQFF. The variable domain in full, with the rest retrieved from reference TRBV5-1 and TRBJ2-1, is KAGVTQTPRYLIKTRGQQVTLSCSPISGHRSVSWYQQTPGQGLQFLFEYFSETQRNKGNFPGRFSGRQFSNSRSEMNVSTLELGDSALYLCASSPRDRGSVEEQFFGPGTRLTVL.

In this sample, this clonotype turned up many times. V usage is TRBV5-1 and J usage is TRBJ1-2; D is possibly TRBD1 (5 bases). Per germline, CDR1 SGHRS and CDR2 YFSETQ. This CDR3 region has 15 residues. Trimming stripped 3 bases from V and 0 bases from J, with 12 bases between. The DNA for the CDR3 is TGCGCCAGCAGCTCGTCCGCAGGGACTAACTATGGCTACACCTTC. As protein: CASSSSAGTNYGYTF.

This clonotype was seen many times. The chain has TRBV11-2 and TRBJ1-1; D is uncertain. The length of the CDR3 is 15 residues. The germline gives CDR1 SGHAT, CDR2 FQNNGV. The germline V and J ends were trimmed by 5 bases and 8 bases, with 21 bases remaining between them. As DNA, the CDR3 is TGTGCCAGCAGCCCGCGGGCGAGACTGAACAAGGAAGCTTTCTTT. Translation: CASSPRARLNKEAFF.

In this sample, this clonotype turned up many times. V usage is TRBV5-6 and J usage is TRBJ1-2, with D tentatively TRBD1 (5 bases). Germline-derived CDR1 and CDR2 are SGHDT and YYEEEE. V dropped 0 bases and J dropped 4 bases, with 13 bases sitting between them. CDR3 length equals 15 residues. The CDR3 nucleotides read TGTGCCAGCAGCTTGGCGGGGCCACACCTCTATGGCTACACCTTC. It yields the protein CASSLAGPHLYGYTF.

In its sample, this clonotype was seen many times. V and J are TRBV5-1 and TRBJ1-3; tentatively, D is TRBD1 (5 bases). This CDR3 spans 15 amino acids. Germline values: CDR1 SGHRS, CDR2 YFSETQ. V dropped 4 bases and J dropped 0 bases, with 11 bases sitting between them. CDR3 sequence: CASSVLGLSGNTIYF. CDR3 coding DNA: TGCGCCAGCAGCGTCCTGGGGCTCTCTGGAAACACCATATATTTT.

This clonotype was recorded many times. The J gene is TRBJ2-4, the V gene TRBV6-2 or TRBV6-3; 9 positions match TRBD1. The J segment lost 5 bases and the V segment lost 6 bases, leaving 14 bases of the junction unmatched. Germline CDR1 reads MNHEY; CDR2 reads SVGEGT. The CDR3 contains 17 residues. The CDR3, as DNA: TGTGCCAGCAGAGCGGGACAGGGAACGAGAATCCAAAACATTCAGTACTTC. This gives the protein CASRAGQGTRIQNIQYF.

In its sample, this clonotype was seen many times. CDR3 protein: CASSFPPRTGAYEQYF. For the CDR3, the DNA is TGCGCCAGCAGCTTCCCCCCCAGGACAGGGGCCTACGAGCAGTACTTC. V gene TRBV5-1 combines with J gene TRBJ2-7; 9 bases line up with TRBD1. CDR3 length equals 16 residues. V lost 2 bases to trimming and J lost 2 bases; unmatched junction nucleotides: 8. CDR1 SGHRS and CDR2 YFSETQ come from the germline V gene.

Notes on this clonotype: A single base separates this from a much larger clone, so it may be a read error. The chain combines TRBV29-1 with TRBJ2-3; tentative D call: TRBD1 (5 bases). CDR3 length: 12 amino acids. In germline, CDR1 is SQVTM, CDR2 ANQGSEA. The CDR3 DNA follows: TGCAGCATTGAGCCAAGCACAGGTACGCAGTATTTT. Its protein is CSIEPSTGTQYF.

This clonotype was seen ten or more times. This rearrangement joins TRBV6-6 to TRBJ2-5; 10 bases agree with TRBD2. The germline gives CDR1 MNHNY, CDR2 SVGAGI (reference sequence). The CDR3 is made up of 13 amino acids. V shed 8 bases and J 6 bases; nucleotides not matched to a gene: 6. Here the CDR3 reads CASASSGGKTQYF. The CDR3 DNA is TGTGCCAGCGCGTCTAGCGGGGGCAAGACCCAGTACTTC.

This clonotype came up many times. The gene calls are TRBV6-1 and TRBJ1-1, with 9 nucleotides matching TRBD1. The CDR3 sequence is 16 residues long. Germline trimming cut 3 bases from V and 0 bases from J; bases unmatched to any gene: 5. Germline loops: CDR1 MNHNS, CDR2 SASEGT. The CDR3 DNA reads as TGTGCCAGCAGTGAGGGACAGGGACCTATGAACACTGAAGCTTTCTTT. Amino acid sequence: CASSEGQGPMNTEAFF.

This clonotype was recorded at least ten times. This chain connects TRBV6-4 to TRBJ2-3; TRBD2 aligns across 9 bases. V shed 6 bases and J 6 bases; nucleotides not matched to a gene: 10. CDR1 and CDR2 from the germline V gene are MRHNA and SNTAGT. This CDR3 is built from 15 residues. The DNA for the CDR3 is TGTGCCAGCAGCCGACTAGCGGACGGCGGGGATACGCAGTATTTT. As protein: CASSRLADGGDTQYF.

Worth noting for this clonotype: A much larger clone differs by one base, so this may be a read error. The chain couples TRBV20-1 to TRBJ1-2, with D uncertain. This CDR3 has 10 amino acids. V lost 7 bases, J lost 9 bases, and 12 bases lay in between. Germline CDR1 is DFQATT and CDR2 is SNEGSKA (reference sequence). Here the CDR3 reads CSVGWKSYTF. DNA of the CDR3: TGCAGTGTAGGGTGGAAAAGCTACACCTTC.

This clonotype was detected ten times or more. The chain carries TRBV27 and TRBJ1-1, with TRBD1 identical over 12 bases. The CDR3 runs to 18 residues. Germline V gene data show CDR1 as MNHEY and CDR2 as SMNVEV (reference sequence). After removal of 4 bases from V and 0 bases from J, the junction contained 9 bases not matched to a gene. The CDR3 protein is CASSSTGTGGYLNTEAFF. Written as DNA, the CDR3 is TGTGCCAGCAGTTCGACTGGGACAGGGGGCTACTTGAACACTGAAGCTTTCTTT.

There are many counts of this clonotype. CDR3 residues: CAISKKEETQYF. The CDR3 DNA reads TGTGCCATCAGTAAAAAAGAAGAGACCCAGTACTTC. The chain carries TRBV10-3 and TRBJ2-5; D gene ambiguous. Per germline, CDR1 ENHRY and CDR2 SYGVKD. CDR3 length equals 12 residues. Deletions cut 5 bases from V and 3 bases from J, with 7 bases between.

As to this clonotype: At one of its ends the junction is not consistent with the germline gene, which may arise from a read error. This chain uses TRBV6-5 with TRBJ2-3; 7 bases map to TRBD2. This CDR3 has 18 residues. Germline V CDR1 and CDR2: MNHEY, SVGAGI. The CDR3 spells CAISYLLGTMGGIDTQYF. The DNA for the CDR3 is TGTGCCATCAGTTACCTCCTCGGGACTATGGGAGGCATAGATACGCAGTATTTT.

In its sample, this clonotype was seen many times. CDR3 sequence (DNA): TGCAGTGCCAGTATAGCGGGGGGGGGGACAGATACGCAGTATTTT. Its translation is CSASIAGGGTDTQYF. The chain couples TRBV20-1 to TRBJ2-3; 11 bases map to TRBD2. Germline CDR1 DFQATT, CDR2 SNEGSKA (reference sequence). The CDR3 has 15 residues. The V gene end was trimmed by 6 bases and the J gene end by 3 bases; junction bases not matched to a gene: 8.